These 26 T cell receptor beta chains were all obtained from the same sample, sequenced in a study of blood T cell repertoires in COVID-19. Clones were read by immunoSEQ multiplex PCR, and TCRdb kept only the in-frame ones, dropping some. The sample has fewer than 200,000 clones, roughly 84% seen once; the top ten hold 3% to 3.5%. The sample taken for sequencing was PBMCs or T cells enriched from blood (not recorded which). The receptors stem from a woman aged 30 to 39 who had been exposed to COVID-19.

This clone was picked up one time. The chain has TRBV7-2 and TRBJ1-1, with D maybe TRBD1 (6 bases). The CDR3 loop spans 17 amino acids. Germline CDR1 and CDR2: SGHTA and FQGNSA. The germline V and J ends were trimmed by 2 bases and 4 bases, with 20 bases remaining between them. CDR3: CASSLNRAGWGGTEAFF. In DNA, the CDR3 is TGTGCCAGCAGCTTAAACAGGGCCGGTTGGGGTGGCACTGAAGCTTTCTTT.

The rearrangement links TRBV9 to TRBJ2-1; 9 positions match TRBD2. The V segment lost 0 bases and the J segment 5 bases; nucleotides outside the gene matches: 6. The CDR3 extends over 16 amino acids. The germline gives CDR1 SGDLS, CDR2 YYNGEE. CDR3 sequence reads: CASSVGGGGGHNEQFF. The CDR3 nucleotides read TGTGCCAGCAGCGTAGGAGGCGGGGGGGGCCACAATGAGCAGTTCTTC. The whole variable domain, remainder taken from reference TRBV9 and TRBJ2-1, is DSGVTQTPKHLITATGQRVTLRCSPRSGDLSVYWYQQSLDQGLQFLIQYYNGEERAKGNILERFSAQQFPDLHSELNLSSLELGDSALYFCASSVGGGGGHNEQFFGPGTRLTVL.

The J gene is TRBJ2-7, the V gene TRBV3-1 (or the pseudogene TRBV3-2); TRBD2 matches at 14 bases. The CDR3 totals 15 residues. Germline V CDR1 and CDR2: LGHDT, YNNKEL (reference sequence). V was pared by 1 base and J by 7 bases, with 3 bases of the junction left unmatched. The CDR3 protein is CASSQGLAGGREQYF. For the CDR3, the DNA is TGTGCCAGCAGCCAAGGACTAGCGGGGGGGCGAGAGCAGTACTTC.

This clone was recorded once. The chain recombines TRBV2 with TRBJ1-1, with D uncertain. The V gene lost 8 bases and the J gene lost 0 bases, with 19 bases spanning the gap. The germline CDR1 and CDR2 sequences are SNHLY and FYNNEI. This CDR3 contains 16 residues. As DNA, the CDR3 is TGTGCCAGCGAGTTTGGTTCCGCAAAACTGAACACTGAAGCTTTCTTT. This sequence encodes CASEFGSAKLNTEAFF.

The V gene is TRBV5-1, the J gene TRBJ1-1; D remains ambiguous. This CDR3 has 13 amino acids. The germline V gene has CDR1 SGHRS and CDR2 YFSETQ. The V and J ends lost 4 bases and 3 bases respectively, with 10 bases between them. This CDR3 is CASSLVSDTEAFF. CDR3 bases: TGCGCCAGCAGCCTCGTTAGTGACACTGAAGCTTTCTTT. The full variable domain, in which reference TRBV5-1 and TRBJ1-1 provide the parts outside the CDR3, is KAGVTQTPRYLIKTRGQQVTLSCSPISGHRSVSWYQQTPGQGLQFLFEYFSETQRNKGNFPGRFSGRQFSNSRSEMNVSTLELGDSALYLCASSLVSDTEAFFGQGTRLTVV.

The chain recombines TRBV27 with TRBJ1-3; TRBD1 aligns across 7 bases. The CDR3 is 15 amino acids. Per the germline V gene, CDR1 is MNHEY and CDR2 is SMNVEV (reference sequence). Germline trimming cut 2 bases from V and 3 bases from J; bases unmatched to any gene: 4. The DNA for the CDR3 is TGTGCCAGCAGTTTAGCAGGGGGTCTTGGAAACACCATATATTTT. Translating it yields CASSLAGGLGNTIYF.

CDR3 bases: TGTGCCAGCAGCCAGGACGATCGACTAGCGGGGGAGAAAGAGACCCAGTACTTC. Encoded protein: CASSQDDRLAGEKETQYF. The chain is built from TRBV4-2 and TRBJ2-5; TRBD2 agrees at 12 bases. The CDR3 length is 18 residues. CDR1 is LGHNA, CDR2 YNFKEQ, per germline. J was trimmed by 3 bases and V by 3 bases; bases with no gene match: 11.

This clone has only a few counts. The chain carries TRBV7-9 and TRBJ2-7, with D maybe TRBD1 (6 bases). Deletions cut 5 bases from V and 2 bases from J, with 13 bases between. This CDR3 comprises 14 residues. Germline V CDR1 and CDR2: SEHNR, FQNEAQ (reference sequence). The CDR3 spells CASSGFGQPYEQYF. The CDR3 DNA follows: TGTGCCAGCAGCGGCTTCGGACAGCCCTACGAGCAGTACTTC.

The chain carries TRBV3-1 (or the pseudogene TRBV3-2) and TRBJ2-5, with 9 nucleotides matching TRBD2. Germline-derived CDR1 and CDR2 are LGHDT and YNNKEL (reference sequence). The CDR3 covers 15 residues. Trimming cost V 5 bases and J 5 bases; bases outside gene matches: 9. The CDR3 bases are TGTGCCAGCAGCTACAGGCGGGGGGGCAGTGAGACCCAGTACTTC. The encoded protein is CASSYRRGGSETQYF.

The V gene is TRBV5-1, the J gene TRBJ1-1; the match to TRBD1 covers 7 bases. The V and J ends lost 0 bases and 8 bases, in that order; junction bases with no gene match: 4. The V gene's germline CDR1 is SGHRS and CDR2 YFSETQ. The CDR3 has 13 amino acids. This CDR3 is CASSLGTGVEAFF. The CDR3 DNA reads as TGCGCCAGCAGCTTGGGGACAGGAGTAGAAGCTTTCTTT.

The rearrangement joins TRBV11-3 to TRBJ2-1; possibly TRBD2 for D (5 bases). V lost 5 bases, J lost 5 bases, and 16 bases lay in between. The CDR3 consists of 15 residues. CDR1 SGHNT and CDR2 YENEEA come from the germline V gene. The CDR3 region is CASSKAPGWDNEQFF. Here the CDR3 DNA reads TGTGCCAGCAGCAAAGCGCCGGGGTGGGACAATGAGCAGTTCTTC.

The chain recombines TRBV27 with TRBJ1-2; perhaps TRBD1 as D (6 bases). The CDR3 is made up of 13 amino acids. Germline lookup yields CDR1 MNHEY and CDR2 SMNVEV (reference sequence). Trimming took 3 bases from V and 6 from J, leaving 11 bases between them. CDR3 protein: CASSFRGGHGYTF. The CDR3 DNA is TGTGCCAGCAGTTTCCGGGGGGGGCATGGCTACACCTTC.

This chain joins TRBV11-2 and TRBJ1-2, with TRBD1 identical over 7 bases. The CDR3 is made up of 12 amino acids. V trimming: 5 bases; J trimming: 5 bases; junction bases outside the gene matches: 2. Germline V gene sequence: CDR1 SGHAT, CDR2 FQNNGV. The CDR3 region has the DNA TGTGCCAGCAGCGACAGGGATTATGGCTACACCTTC. Residues: CASSDRDYGYTF.

V usage is TRBV7-3 and J usage is TRBJ1-1; D gene ambiguous. The CDR3 sequence is 13 residues long. Germline V gives CDR1 SGHTA, CDR2 FQGTGA. V was clipped by 6 bases and J by 5 bases, with 13 bases between them. CDR3 nucleotide sequence: TGTGCCAGCAGGTTGGGAGGGAAGACTGAAGCTTTCTTT. The encoded protein is CASRLGGKTEAFF.

This rearrangement joins TRBV24-1 to TRBJ2-2, with 7 bases identical to TRBD1. From germline, CDR1 is KGHDR and CDR2 SFDVKD. The J segment lost 0 bases and the V segment lost 7 bases, leaving 10 bases of the junction unmatched. CDR3 length equals 17 residues. CDR3 residues: CATSPSPGTANTGELFF. The DNA of the CDR3 is TGTGCCACCAGCCCGTCTCCCGGGACAGCGAACACCGGGGAGCTGTTTTTT.

The chain combines TRBV5-6 with TRBJ1-6, with a weak D call TRBD1 (6 bases). Trimming stripped 4 bases from V and 5 bases from J, with 10 bases between. The CDR3 has 14 amino acids. CDR1 and CDR2 (germline): SGHDT, YYEEEE. CDR3 coding DNA: TGTGCCAGCAGCCCCAGGGGCAATAATTCACCCCTCCACTTT. Encoded protein: CASSPRGNNSPLHF.

The chain is built from TRBV10-3 and TRBJ1-1; D might be TRBD1 (6 bases). The germline gives CDR1 ENHRY, CDR2 SYGVKD. Trimming cost V 8 bases and J 9 bases, with 10 bases left between them. CDR3 length equals 10 residues. The CDR3 loop reads CAIGTPQAFF. The CDR3 coding sequence is TGTGCCATCGGGACACCCCAAGCTTTCTTT.

The V gene is TRBV11-3, the J gene TRBJ1-2; D is possibly TRBD1 (5 bases). Germline CDR1 SGHNT, CDR2 YENEEA. The CDR3 length is 10 residues. V was cut by 10 bases and J by 8 bases, with 11 bases left in between. CDR3 residues: CATSGLGYTF. DNA of the CDR3: TGTGCCACTTCAGGGCTGGGCTACACCTTC.

This clone showed up just a few times. V and J are TRBV19 and TRBJ1-3; D is undetermined. Trimming removed 11 bases at V and 1 base at J, with 15 bases between. The CDR3 is 14 residues long. Germline V gene sequence: CDR1 LNHDA, CDR2 SQIVND (reference sequence). Here the CDR3 DNA reads TGTGCCGTCCGCCGGGATGAATCTGGAAACACCATATATTTT. Its translation is CAVRRDESGNTIYF.

Here the CDR3 reads CASTDPGQNYNEQFF. The CDR3 DNA follows: TGTGCCAGCACGGACCCGGGACAGAACTACAATGAGCAGTTCTTC. The rearrangement joins TRBV2 to TRBJ2-1, with 7 nucleotides matching TRBD1. The CDR3 extends over 15 amino acids. The germline CDR1 and CDR2 sequences are SNHLY and FYNNEI. Unmatched junction bases numbered 9, after V lost 7 bases and J lost 3 bases.

The V gene is TRBV6-6, the J gene TRBJ2-7; 10 nucleotides align to TRBD2. The germline gives CDR1 MNHNY, CDR2 SVGAGI (reference sequence). CDR3 length: 15 residues. V shed 5 bases and J 5 bases; nucleotides not matched to a gene: 9. The CDR3 reads CASSPTSGDAHEQYF. As DNA, the CDR3 is TGTGCCAGCAGTCCCACTAGCGGGGACGCCCACGAGCAGTACTTC.

The rearrangement links TRBV3-1 (or the pseudogene TRBV3-2) to TRBJ2-7; D unresolved. The CDR3 loop spans 13 amino acids. V was cut by 4 bases and J by 3 bases, with 10 bases left in between. Germline loops: CDR1 LGHDT, CDR2 YNNKEL (reference sequence). The CDR3 nucleotides read TGTGCCAGCAGCCGCGTCGGGTACTACGAGCAGTACTTC. As protein: CASSRVGYYEQYF.

The chain employs TRBV3-1 (or the pseudogene TRBV3-2) and TRBJ2-5; 12 bases fit TRBD2. CDR3 length: 16 residues. Germline trimming cut 5 bases from V and 1 base from J; bases unmatched to any gene: 5. Per the germline V gene, CDR1 is LGHDT and CDR2 is YNNKEL (reference sequence). For the CDR3, the DNA is TGTGCCAGCAGCTCGTTGACTAGCGGGAGCCAAGAGACCCAGTACTTC. Amino acid sequence: CASSSLTSGSQETQYF.

The chain combines TRBV6-5 with TRBJ2-7; 7 bases are a match to TRBD1. The V gene's germline CDR1 is MNHEY and CDR2 SVGAGI. J gave up 4 bases and V 7 bases, and 7 bases lay outside the gene matches. This CDR3 contains 13 residues. CDR3 nucleotides: TGTGCCAGCAACCCAGGGGGAAAATACGAGCAGTACTTC. Amino acids: CASNPGGKYEQYF.

This clone showed up just a few times. The chain combines TRBV11-2 with TRBJ1-4, with D hard to call. Germline CDR1 reads SGHAT; CDR2 reads FQNNGV. This CDR3 has 14 residues. Trimming cost V 5 bases and J 7 bases, with 14 bases left between them. The DNA of the CDR3 is TGTGCCAGCAGCGGAGGAAACAATGGTGAAAAACTGTTTTTT. Translation gives CASSGGNNGEKLFF.

This clone was counted once. The chain uses TRBV5-8 and TRBJ1-1; D possibly corresponds to TRBD1 (6 bases). Trimming took 4 bases from V and 4 from J, leaving 14 bases between them. This CDR3 comprises 14 residues. Germline lookup yields CDR1 SGHTS and CDR2 YDEGEE. The CDR3 loop is CASSRQIGGTEAFF. The CDR3 region has the DNA TGTGCCAGCAGCAGGCAGATAGGGGGCACTGAAGCTTTCTTT.